Below, 24 T cell receptor beta chains from the same sample are listed, as sequenced in a study of T cells in Graves' hyperthyroidism and ophthalmopathy. TCR beta CDR3 sequences were amplified from RNA transcripts. The HTBI primer set served for first-round RT-PCR of the TCR CDR3. TCRdb recomputed calls from the multiplex PCR reads with MiXCR, one row per CDR3 protein. The data show approximately 600,000 distinct CDR3 sequences, 15% to 20% seen once. Sequenced material: blood. These receptors were taken from a woman aged 30 to 39 with Graves' hyperthyroidism.

This rearrangement joins TRBV29-1 to TRBJ2-7; TRBD1 aligns across 7 bases. The CDR3 spans 14 residues. Trimming removed 0 bases from V and 3 bases from J; junction bases left unmatched: 5. Germline V gene data show CDR1 as SQVTM and CDR2 as ANQGSEA. The CDR3 sequence: CSVEDRTGVYEQYF. The CDR3 DNA reads as TGCAGCGTTGAAGATCGGACAGGAGTCTACGAGCAGTACTTC.

This clonotype was seen a handful of times. The CDR3 DNA is TGTGCCAGCAGCTTAGTAGGCGGGAATACGCAGTATTTT. Protein sequence: CASSLVGGNTQYF. The V and J genes are TRBV7-9 and TRBJ2-3; a weak D match, TRBD2 (6 bases). Germline V gives CDR1 SEHNR, CDR2 FQNEAQ (reference sequence). CDR3 length equals 13 residues. The V end was cut by 1 base, the J end by 7 bases, with 9 bases between.

This chain joins TRBV7-2 and TRBJ2-3; D unresolved. V was clipped by 1 base and J by 3 bases, with 14 bases between them. The CDR3 is 16 residues long. CDR1 is SGHTA and CDR2 is FQGNSA in the germline V gene. The CDR3 region is CASSLVERSGTDTQYF. The CDR3, as DNA: TGTGCCAGCAGCTTAGTAGAAAGGTCCGGGACAGATACGCAGTATTTT. Filled out from reference TRBV7-2 and TRBJ2-3, the complete variable domain reads GAGVSQSPSNKVTEKGKDVELRCDPISGHTALYWYRQSLGQGLEFLIYFQGNSAPDKSGLPSDRFSAERTGGSVSTLTIQRTQQEDSAVYLCASSLVERSGTDTQYFGPGTRLTVL.

This clonotype has at least ten counts. The chain combines TRBV20-1 with TRBJ2-5; D is uncertain. Germline V CDR1 and CDR2: DFQATT, SNEGSKA (reference sequence). The V end lost 2 bases, the J end lost 2 bases, and 9 bases lay between the germline ends. The CDR3 extends over 13 amino acids. The CDR3 reads CSARYAFQETQYF. The CDR3 DNA follows: TGCAGTGCTAGATACGCGTTTCAAGAGACCCAGTACTTC.

This clonotype was seen just once. One end of the junction fails to match germline, which may point to a read error. The chain combines TRBV4-2 with TRBJ2-3; 7 bases are a match to TRBD1. From germline, CDR1 is LGHNA and CDR2 YNFKEQ. CDR3 size: 15 residues. Written as DNA, the CDR3 is TGTGCCAGCCGCCACGACAGGGTCAACACAGATACGCAGTATTTT. Encoded protein: CASRHDRVNTDTQYF.

The rearrangement uses TRBV29-1 and TRBJ2-7, with 7 bases matching TRBD1. In germline, CDR1 is SQVTM, CDR2 ANQGSEA. The CDR3 covers 13 residues. The V and J ends lost 6 bases and 0 bases, in that order; junction bases with no gene match: 5. The CDR3 nucleotides read TGCAGCGTCGCCGGGACAGACTCCTACGAGCAGTACTTC. It yields the protein CSVAGTDSYEQYF.

The rearrangement links TRBV6-1 to TRBJ1-1; TRBD1 might be the D (5 bases). The V and J ends lost 5 bases and 1 base respectively, with 11 bases between them. This CDR3 is built from 14 residues. Per germline, CDR1 MNHNS and CDR2 SASEGT. The CDR3 DNA follows: TGTGCCAGCAGTTGGGGCGGACGGAACACTGAAGCTTTCTTT. Translating gives CASSWGGRNTEAFF.

There are many counts of this clonotype. CDR3 nucleotide sequence: TGTGCCAGTAGTAAAGGTTCCTACAATGAGCAGTTCTTC. It encodes CASSKGSYNEQFF. V gene TRBV19 combines with J gene TRBJ2-1; D uncertain. V gave up 4 bases and J gave up 1 base, with 5 bases separating them. CDR1 LNHDA and CDR2 SQIVND come from the germline V gene (reference sequence). The length of the CDR3 is 13 residues. The entire variable domain, with the rest obtained from reference TRBV19 and TRBJ2-1, is as follows: DGGITQSPKYLFRKEGQNVTLSCEQNLNHDAMYWYRQDPGQGLRLIYYSQIVNDFQKGDIAEGYSVSREKKESFPLTVTSAQKNPTAFYLCASSKGSYNEQFFGPGTRLTVL.

The V and J genes are TRBV10-3 and TRBJ2-7; D perhaps matches TRBD1 (6 bases). The V and J ends lost 4 bases and 3 bases respectively, with 13 bases between them. Germline CDR1 ENHRY, CDR2 SYGVKD. CDR3 length: 14 amino acids. CDR3 sequence: CAISVTGNNYEQYF. The CDR3 bases are TGTGCCATCAGTGTTACAGGGAATAACTACGAGCAGTACTTC.

The chain joins TRBV15 to TRBJ1-4; tentative D call: TRBD1 (5 bases). V lost 0 bases, J lost 7 bases, and 12 bases lay in between. Germline CDR1 reads LNHNV; CDR2 reads YYDKDF (reference sequence). This CDR3 is 15 amino acids long. In DNA, the CDR3 is TGTGCCACCAGCAGAGATAGAGGGGTTGGTGAAAAACTGTTTTTT. This encodes CATSRDRGVGEKLFF.

This clonotype came up many times. The chain recombines TRBV11-3 with TRBJ2-1; perhaps D is TRBD1 or TRBD2 (6 bases each). The CDR3 has 15 residues. CDR1 and CDR2 (germline): SGHNT, YENEEA. The V end lost 3 bases, the J end lost 8 bases, and 17 bases lay between the germline ends. The CDR3 protein is CASSFTRGGLDEQFF. The CDR3 region has the DNA TGTGCCAGCAGCTTTACCAGGGGAGGTTTGGATGAGCAGTTCTTC.

V is TRBV24-1 and J is TRBJ2-1; 8 bases align to TRBD2. The junction had 13 bases not matched to a gene; V was cut back by 3 bases and J by 7 bases. Germline loops: CDR1 KGHDR, CDR2 SFDVKD. This CDR3 has 17 residues. In nucleotides, the CDR3 is TGTGCCACCAGTGATACTAGCGGCACCTTTAACCTAAATGAGCAGTTCTTC. Its protein product is CATSDTSGTFNLNEQFF.

This clonotype has a count of ten or more. The chain combines TRBV20-1 with TRBJ2-1; either TRBD1 or TRBD2 may supply D (6 bases each). Germline CDR1 and CDR2: DFQATT and SNEGSKA (reference sequence). The CDR3 runs 13 residues. The CDR3 nucleotides read TGCAGCCACCGGAGAAGGGGGGCTCATGAGCAGTTCTTC. Its protein product is CSHRRRGAHEQFF.

In its sample, this clonotype was seen many times. The rearrangement links TRBV28 to TRBJ1-2; 10 bases align to TRBD1. The CDR3 extends over 16 amino acids. V shed 5 bases and J 4 bases; nucleotides not matched to a gene: 10. CDR1 is MDHEN, CDR2 SYDVKM, per germline. CDR3 region: CASSTTRRQGAYGYTF. CDR3 sequence (DNA): TGTGCCAGCAGTACCACCCGACGACAGGGGGCCTATGGCTACACCTTC.

The chain joins TRBV6-1 to TRBJ1-1; maybe TRBD1 (5 bases). The germline CDR1 and CDR2 sequences are MNHNS and SASEGT. CDR3 size: 10 residues. V dropped 8 bases and J dropped 8 bases, with 9 bases sitting between them. This CDR3 is CASLRGEAFF. The CDR3 DNA is TGTGCCAGCCTACGGGGCGAAGCTTTCTTT.

The CDR3 bases are TGCAGCGTTGCAGTTGTCTATGGCTACACCTTC. Protein product: CSVAVVYGYTF. V gene TRBV29-1 combines with J gene TRBJ1-2; the D is unclear. V lost 4 bases and J 4 bases, leaving 7 bases between the germline ends. In germline, CDR1 is SQVTM, CDR2 ANQGSEA. The CDR3 is 11 residues long.

This clonotype was seen repeatedly, ten times or more. The genes are TRBV6-2 or TRBV6-3 and TRBJ2-7; D call uncertain. V lost 2 bases and J 3 bases, leaving 17 bases between the germline ends. Germline CDR1 and CDR2: MNHEY and SVGEGT. The CDR3 spans 16 residues. The CDR3 region is CASSYRSGSWVYEQYF. In DNA, the CDR3 is TGTGCCAGCAGTTACCGAAGTGGAAGTTGGGTCTACGAGCAGTACTTC.

This clonotype was recorded at least ten times. The V call is TRBV20-1, the J call TRBJ2-3, with TRBD2 matching over 9 bases. Germline V lookup: CDR1 DFQATT, CDR2 SNEGSKA (reference sequence). The CDR3 is 14 residues long. Here the CDR3 reads CSVIAGAITDTQYF. For the CDR3, the DNA is TGCAGCGTTATAGCGGGAGCAATCACAGATACGCAGTATTTT.

The table lists this clonotype with many counts. The chain couples TRBV29-1 to TRBJ2-1; tentatively, D is TRBD1 (6 bases). Germline V lookup: CDR1 SQVTM, CDR2 ANQGSEA. V dropped 1 base and J dropped 6 bases, with 13 bases sitting between them. The CDR3 contains 14 residues. The CDR3 nucleotides are TGCAGCGTTGAAGTAAACAGGGTTACCAATGAGCAGTTCTTC. It is translated as CSVEVNRVTNEQFF.

This rearrangement joins TRBV18 to TRBJ1-1; the match to TRBD1 covers 8 bases. The CDR3 has 16 residues. Germline assignment: CDR1 KGHSH and CDR2 LQKENI. Trimming took 2 bases from V and 1 from J; bases not matched to a gene: 6. CDR3 sequence (DNA): TGTGCCAGCTCACCAACATCAGGGGGCCAGAACACTGAAGCTTTCTTT. Translating gives CASSPTSGGQNTEAFF.

The rearrangement uses TRBV7-2 and TRBJ2-1, with 11 nucleotides matching TRBD2. The CDR3 sequence is 16 residues long. Per germline, CDR1 SGHTA and CDR2 FQGNSA. The trim removed 1 base at V and 9 bases at J, leaving 8 bases unmatched. In nucleotides, the CDR3 is TGTGCCAGCAGCTTAGTAGCGGGAGGGGGGGTAGGTGAGCAGTTCTTC. The encoded protein is CASSLVAGGGVGEQFF.

This clonotype was recorded many times. V gene TRBV5-1 combines with J gene TRBJ1-1; D uncertain. The V gene lost 3 bases and the J gene lost 7 bases, with 13 bases spanning the gap. Germline loops: CDR1 SGHRS, CDR2 YFSETQ. The CDR3 is made up of 13 amino acids. CDR3 DNA: TGCGCCAGCAGCTCCAGCCCAGAGGGTGAAGCTTTCTTT. Translating it yields CASSSSPEGEAFF.

The chain employs TRBV10-3 and TRBJ1-1; D gene unclear. Trimming took 8 bases from V and 1 from J, leaving 11 bases between them. Germline V gene sequence: CDR1 ENHRY, CDR2 SYGVKD. CDR3 length: 13 amino acids. The CDR3 bases are TGTGCCATCTCCGGAAATCCGAACACTGAAGCTTTCTTT. Translating gives CAISGNPNTEAFF.

This chain uses TRBV10-2 with TRBJ2-1, with D possibly being TRBD2 (6 bases). V lost 7 bases, J lost 0 bases, and 13 bases lay in between. The CDR3 has 15 amino acids. Germline V gene sequence: CDR1 WSHSY, CDR2 SAAADI. The CDR3 region has the DNA TGCGCCAGCATGGGTAGCGGAAGCTCCTACAATGAGCAGTTCTTC. It specifies CASMGSGSSYNEQFF.